What follows are 20 T cell receptor beta chains derived from one specimen sequenced in a study of blood T cell repertoires in COVID-19. TCRdb keeps only in-frame clones here, not all; method: immunoSEQ multiplex PCR. The sample consists of 300,000 to 400,000 clones, roughly 90% of them appearing once. The sequenced sample consisted of PBMCs or T cells enriched from blood (not recorded which). The receptors were sampled from a man aged 55 to 70 who had recovered from COVID-19.

This chain links TRBV7-3 with TRBJ2-1; perhaps TRBD2 as D (5 bases). The CDR3 consists of 16 residues. The V end lost 4 bases, the J end lost 2 bases, and 15 bases lay between the germline ends. The V gene's germline CDR1 is SGHTA and CDR2 FQGTGA. The DNA for the CDR3 is TGTGCCAGCAGCTCGGACGTCCGGGATCCCTACAATGAGCAGTTCTTC. Translation gives CASSSDVRDPYNEQFF. Using reference TRBV7-3 and TRBJ2-1 for the parts outside the CDR3, the full variable domain is GAGVSQTPSNKVTEKGKYVELRCDPISGHTALYWYRQSLGQGPEFLIYFQGTGAADDSGLPNDRFFAVRPEGSVSTLKIQRTERGDSAVYLCASSSDVRDPYNEQFFGPGTRLTVL.

The chain employs TRBV6-6 and TRBJ2-3, with 12 bases that match TRBD2. Germline V gives CDR1 MNHNY, CDR2 SVGAGI (reference sequence). V lost 5 bases and J lost 0; bases outside the gene matches: 12. The CDR3 totals 19 residues. CDR3 amino acids: CASSRQTSGRSSSTDTQYF. The DNA for the CDR3 is TGTGCCAGCAGTCGCCAGACTAGCGGGAGATCCTCTAGCACAGATACGCAGTATTTT.

In its sample, this clone was seen once. The J gene is TRBJ2-7, the V gene TRBV7-2, with TRBD2 matching over 9 bases. Trimming at V came to 1 base and at J to 6 bases, leaving 16 bases not matched to a gene. CDR1 is SGHTA and CDR2 is FQGNSA in the germline V gene. The CDR3 is made up of 18 amino acids. The CDR3 region is CASSLGGGIAGGQSEQYF. CDR3 DNA sequence: TGTGCCAGCAGCTTAGGAGGGGGCATTGCGGGAGGGCAATCCGAGCAGTACTTC.

This rearrangement joins TRBV19 to TRBJ1-4, with D uncertain. The length of the CDR3 is 13 residues. V lost 6 bases, J lost 5 bases, and 10 bases lay in between. The V gene's germline CDR1 is LNHDA and CDR2 SQIVND (reference sequence). In DNA, the CDR3 is TGTGCCAGTAGGCCTTCGCGGAATGAAAAACTGTTTTTT. Its protein is CASRPSRNEKLFF.

The rearrangement uses TRBV18 and TRBJ1-3; possibly TRBD1 for D (5 bases). The V gene's germline CDR1 is KGHSH and CDR2 LQKENI. V lost 2 bases to trimming and J lost 3 bases, with 11 bases between them. The CDR3 contains 15 residues. The CDR3 spells CASSPGPGLGNTIYF. Here the CDR3 DNA reads TGTGCCAGCTCACCAGGGCCAGGGCTTGGAAACACCATATATTTT. Together with reference TRBV18 and TRBJ1-3, the CDR3 gives the full variable domain: NAGVMQNPRHLVRRRGQEARLRCSPMKGHSHVYWYRQLPEEGLKFMVYLQKENIIDESGMPKERFSAEFPKEGPSILRIQQVVRGDSAAYFCASSPGPGLGNTIYFGEGSWLTVV.

The V gene is TRBV6-2 or TRBV6-3, the J gene TRBJ1-5; a possible D gene is TRBD1 (6 bases). The CDR3 is made up of 16 amino acids. The germline V gene has CDR1 MNHEY and CDR2 SVGEGT. V shed 2 bases and J shed 4 bases, with 15 bases lying between them. In DNA, the CDR3 is TGTGCCAGCAGTTACATCGGGAGGGGGAGGAATCAGCCCCAGCATTTT. It yields the protein CASSYIGRGRNQPQHF.

This clone was seen once. DNA of the CDR3: TGTGCCAGCAGTATTGGCAGGCCGAGCACTGAAGCTTTCTTT. The encoded protein is CASSIGRPSTEAFF. This rearrangement joins TRBV2 to TRBJ1-1; D uncertain. Germline V gene lookup returns CDR1 SNHLY and CDR2 FYNNEI. V dropped 5 bases and J dropped 4 bases, with 14 bases sitting between them. This CDR3 is 14 amino acids long.

The chain couples TRBV30 to TRBJ1-4; 7 bases align to TRBD1. V trimming: 0 bases; J trimming: 8 bases; junction bases outside the gene matches: 9. CDR1 is GTSNPN, CDR2 SVGIG, per germline (reference sequence). The CDR3 loop spans 15 amino acids. As DNA, the CDR3 is TGTGCCTGGAGTGTTTTTAACAGGGGAAGCGAAAAACTGTTTTTT. This gives the protein CAWSVFNRGSEKLFF.

The chain recombines TRBV7-8 with TRBJ2-6; TRBD1 agrees at 7 bases. The CDR3 is 17 residues long. Germline CDR1 is SGHVS and CDR2 is FQNEAQ. The V segment lost 3 bases and the J segment 2 bases; nucleotides outside the gene matches: 7. The CDR3 DNA follows: TGTGCCAGCAGCTTCGACAGGGTTTTTGCTGGGGCCAACGTCCTGACTTTC. It yields the protein CASSFDRVFAGANVLTF.

The chain has TRBV25-1 and TRBJ1-6, with D hard to call. The V gene's germline CDR1 is MGHDK and CDR2 SYGVNS. The CDR3 covers 12 residues. V was pared by 8 bases and J by 6 bases, with 8 bases between. The CDR3 coding sequence is TGTGCCAGCGAAGAGGGTAATTCACCCCTCCACTTT. Protein sequence: CASEEGNSPLHF.

Here the CDR3 DNA reads TGTGCCAGTAGACAACAGGGATCTCAAGAGACCCAGTACTTC. Its translation: CASRQQGSQETQYF. The chain carries TRBV19 and TRBJ2-5; possibly TRBD1 for D (6 bases). Germline CDR1 and CDR2: LNHDA and SQIVND (reference sequence). Trimming removed 6 bases from V and 2 bases from J, with 13 bases in between. The CDR3 runs 14 residues.

The V and J genes are TRBV9 and TRBJ1-1, with D maybe TRBD1 (6 bases). Germline assignment: CDR1 SGDLS and CDR2 YYNGEE. The CDR3 length is 16 residues. Trimming stripped 5 bases from V and 1 base from J, with 18 bases between. The CDR3 DNA sequence: TGTGCCAGCAGTGATAGCCTCAGGGGAGCGAACACTGAAGCTTTCTTT. It codes for CASSDSLRGANTEAFF.

The chain has TRBV19 and TRBJ2-3, with a tentative D call TRBD1 (6 bases). Germline-derived CDR1 and CDR2 are LNHDA and SQIVND (reference sequence). The V gene lost 4 bases and the J gene lost 6 bases, with 11 bases spanning the gap. The CDR3 contains 13 residues. The CDR3 protein is CASSTTGMDTQYF. For the CDR3, the DNA is TGTGCCAGTAGTACAACAGGGATGGATACGCAGTATTTT.

V is TRBV19 and J is TRBJ1-2, with 11 nucleotides matching TRBD1. The CDR3 length is 13 residues. Looked up from germline, CDR1 is LNHDA and CDR2 is SQIVND (reference sequence). The V and J ends lost 7 bases and 7 bases, in that order; junction bases with no gene match: 5. CDR3 nucleotides: TGTGCCAGTACCTGGACAGGGGGCTCTGGCTACACCTTC. Protein: CASTWTGGSGYTF.

The chain recombines TRBV5-4 with TRBJ1-1, with D tentatively TRBD1 (6 bases). This CDR3 region has 17 residues. CDR1 is SGHNT and CDR2 is YYREEE in the germline V gene (reference sequence). V lost 2 bases, J lost 1 base, and 18 bases lay in between. This CDR3 is CASSLGVGGRANTEAFF. The CDR3 DNA reads TGTGCCAGCAGCTTAGGCGTTGGGGGCAGGGCGAACACTGAAGCTTTCTTT.

For the CDR3, the DNA is TGTGCCAGCAGCTTCGCAGGGGGTTCTGACGGGTATGGCTACACCTTC. This sequence encodes CASSFAGGSDGYGYTF. The chain couples TRBV7-2 to TRBJ1-2, with 7 nucleotides matching TRBD1. Germline V gene data show CDR1 as SGHTA and CDR2 as FQGNSA. The CDR3 is 16 amino acids. The V and J ends lost 3 bases and 5 bases, in that order; junction bases with no gene match: 12.

The gene calls are TRBV11-2 and TRBJ2-3, with 7 bases fitting TRBD2. The V segment lost 0 bases and the J segment 1 base; nucleotides outside the gene matches: 7. Germline CDR1 reads SGHAT; CDR2 reads FQNNGV. CDR3 length: 17 residues. The CDR3 DNA reads as TGTGCCAGCAGCTTAGATCGGTCGCTAGCGGGCACAGATACGCAGTATTTT. Amino acids: CASSLDRSLAGTDTQYF.

The gene calls are TRBV30 and TRBJ2-1; 7 nucleotides align to TRBD2. Germline V gene sequence: CDR1 GTSNPN, CDR2 SVGIG (reference sequence). The CDR3 has 14 residues. The trim removed 5 bases at V and 7 bases at J, leaving 11 bases unmatched. CDR3 amino acids: CAWGGGYGSNEQFF. The CDR3 DNA reads as TGTGCCTGGGGGGGAGGGTATGGGTCTAATGAGCAGTTCTTC. The variable domain in full, completed from reference TRBV30 and TRBJ2-1, reads SQTIHQWPATLVQPVGSPLSLECTVEGTSNPNLYWYRQAAGRGLQLLFYSVGIGQISSEVPQNLSASRPQDRQFILSSKKLLLSDSGFYLCAWGGGYGSNEQFFGPGTRLTVL.

V and J are TRBV18 and TRBJ1-3, with D unresolved. The CDR3 has 16 amino acids. V lost 3 bases to trimming and J lost 9 bases, with 21 bases between them. Germline values: CDR1 KGHSH, CDR2 LQKENI. The CDR3 nucleotides read TGTGCCAGCTCACCGGACGGCCACGGCCTGGGAGGCACCATATATTTT. The encoded protein is CASSPDGHGLGGTIYF.

The chain couples TRBV14 to TRBJ2-1, with 11 bases fitting TRBD2. Germline values: CDR1 SGHDN, CDR2 FVKESK. V lost 3 bases, J lost 8 bases, and 9 bases stayed unmatched. The CDR3 has 16 residues. The CDR3 DNA is TGTGCCAGCAGCCAGCGACTAGCGGGACCGTCGGATGAGCAGTTCTTC. It is translated as CASSQRLAGPSDEQFF.